This T cell receptor (beta chain) appears in the sequencing data of a study of T cells expressing NK-cell markers. General observations from the study: The leading position in the CD3+CD56-NKG2C+ fraction of several donors also went to these clonotypes.

As for this clonotype: The antigen remains unidentified.

5'RACE template switching built TCR beta cDNA with unique molecular identifiers. TCRdb reworked the 5' RACE reads into one entry per CDR3 protein, no DNA. The record lists some 600,000 distinct CDR3 sequences, of which the ten most abundant hold approximately 4%. Germline V gene lookup returns CDR1 MGHDK and CDR2 SYGVNS. The length of the CDR3 is 16 residues. The sample taken for sequencing was blood T cells: a sorted CD56 or NKG2C T cell subset, CD4+ or CD8+ T cells, or bulk PBMC T cells (not recorded which). The source is a man between 18 and 35 years old in good health. The J gene is TRBJ2-3, the V gene TRBV25-1; without DNA, the TCRdb call of TRBD2 cannot be checked. CDR3 region: CASSESRGGPTDTQYF.